This is a list of T cell receptor beta chains from one sample in a study of cytomegalovirus exposure and HLA in healthy donors. TCRdb's copy holds only in-frame clones and misses some; the assay was immunoSEQ multiplex PCR. Here the sample spans approximately 210,000 clones, 70% to 90% being singletons. The material sequenced was PBMCs. The receptors derive from a woman younger than 30 in good health and CMV-seronegative. Both conserved end residues are part of each CDR3. The order of the fields is clone size, V gene, D gene, J gene, CDR3 protein, CDR3 DNA. D genes are given only for firm matches. For some rows the clone size is stated as once, few or many, or as a class when expanded; others skip it.

abundance: -
v_gene: TRBV7-2
d_gene: -
j_gene: TRBJ2-5
CDR3aa: CASSLGSQETQYF
CDR3nt: TGTGCCAGCAGCTTAGGCAGCCAAGAGACCCAGTACTTC

abundance: -
v_gene: TRBV21-1
d_gene: -
j_gene: TRBJ2-5
CDR3aa: CASRPSPRLRRETQYF
CDR3nt: TGTGCCAGCAGACCCTCGCCCCGCCTACGGCGGGAGACCCAGTACTTC

abundance: -
v_gene: TRBV2
d_gene: TRBD2
j_gene: TRBJ2-3
CDR3aa: CASSPSGGIDTQYF
CDR3nt: TGTGCCAGCAGTCCTAGCGGGGGGATAGATACGCAGTATTTT

abundance: -
v_gene: TRBV15
d_gene: -
j_gene: TRBJ2-2
CDR3aa: CATQRRLAGALTGELFF
CDR3nt: TGTGCCACCCAAAGAAGGTTGGCGGGGGCCCTTACCGGGGAGCTGTTTTTT

abundance: -
v_gene: TRBV5-1
d_gene: TRBD1
j_gene: TRBJ1-1
CDR3aa: CASSITGGANTEAFF
CDR3nt: TGCGCCAGCAGCATCACAGGGGGGGCGAACACTGAAGCTTTCTTT

abundance: -
v_gene: TRBV7-7
d_gene: -
j_gene: TRBJ1-4
CDR3aa: CASKTDITSGKLFF
CDR3nt: TGTGCTAGCAAGACCGACATAACAAGCGGAAAACTGTTTTTT

abundance: once
v_gene: TRBV7-9
d_gene: TRBD1
j_gene: TRBJ1-1
CDR3aa: CASSSPAAYRGFF
CDR3nt: TGTGCCAGCAGCTCGCCGGCCGCCTACAGGGGTTTCTTT

abundance: -
v_gene: TRBV30
d_gene: -
j_gene: TRBJ1-5
CDR3aa: CAWSVRGAQPQHF
CDR3nt: TGTGCCTGGAGTGTACGAGGAGCTCAGCCCCAGCATTTT

abundance: -
v_gene: TRBV7-9
d_gene: -
j_gene: TRBJ2-7
CDR3aa: CASSLGTGEDEQYF
CDR3nt: TGTGCCAGCAGCTTAGGAACGGGAGAGGACGAGCAGTACTTC

abundance: few
v_gene: TRBV11-2
d_gene: -
j_gene: TRBJ1-6
CDR3aa: CASSSGTLNSPLHF
CDR3nt: TGTGCCAGCAGCTCAGGGACACTGAATTCACCCCTCCACTTT

abundance: -
v_gene: TRBV29-1
d_gene: TRBD2
j_gene: TRBJ2-3
CDR3aa: CSVEVSAGGGDTQYF
CDR3nt: TGCAGCGTTGAAGTGTCAGCGGGAGGGGGAGATACGCAGTATTTT

abundance: -
v_gene: TRBV6-5
d_gene: -
j_gene: TRBJ2-7
CDR3aa: CASSYRGTPYEQYF
CDR3nt: TGTGCCAGCAGTTACAGGGGCACCCCCTACGAGCAGTACTTC

abundance: -
v_gene: TRBV6-5
d_gene: -
j_gene: TRBJ1-4
CDR3aa: CASRTDSSGEKLFF
CDR3nt: TGTGCCAGCAGAACCGACAGTTCGGGTGAAAAACTGTTTTTT

abundance: -
v_gene: TRBV2
d_gene: -
j_gene: TRBJ1-1
CDR3aa: CASRSPGTPNTEAFF
CDR3nt: TGTGCCAGCAGATCACCTGGGACACCGAATACTGAAGCTTTCTTT

abundance: -
v_gene: TRBV29-1
d_gene: TRBD2
j_gene: TRBJ2-5
CDR3aa: CSATGTSGQETQYF
CDR3nt: TGCAGCGCTACCGGGACTAGCGGCCAAGAGACCCAGTACTTC

abundance: -
v_gene: TRBV7-8
d_gene: -
j_gene: TRBJ2-2
CDR3aa: CASSSGLTGELFF
CDR3nt: TGTGCCAGCAGCTCAGGACTTACCGGGGAGCTGTTTTTT

abundance: -
v_gene: TRBV5-4
d_gene: TRBD1
j_gene: TRBJ2-7
CDR3aa: CASSLAGTVSYEQYF
CDR3nt: TGTGCCAGCAGCTTGGCCGGGACAGTCTCCTACGAGCAGTACTTC